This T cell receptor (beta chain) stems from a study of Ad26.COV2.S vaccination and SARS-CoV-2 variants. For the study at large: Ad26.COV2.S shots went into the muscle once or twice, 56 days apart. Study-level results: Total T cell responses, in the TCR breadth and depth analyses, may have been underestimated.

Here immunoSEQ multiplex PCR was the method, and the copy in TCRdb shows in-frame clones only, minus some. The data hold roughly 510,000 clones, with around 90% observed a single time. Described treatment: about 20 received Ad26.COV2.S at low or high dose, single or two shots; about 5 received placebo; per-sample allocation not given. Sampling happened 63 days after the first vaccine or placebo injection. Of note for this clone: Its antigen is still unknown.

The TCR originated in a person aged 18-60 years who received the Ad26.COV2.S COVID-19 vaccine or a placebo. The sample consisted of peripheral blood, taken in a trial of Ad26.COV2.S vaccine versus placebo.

The CDR3 protein is CASSLAGQGREQYF. The DNA for the CDR3 is TGTGCCAGCAGCTTAGCGGGACAGGGCAGGGAGCAGTACTTC. The genes are TRBV7-2 and TRBJ2-7; 9 bases agree with TRBD1. The V gene end was trimmed by 0 bases and the J gene end by 7 bases; junction bases not matched to a gene: 4. This CDR3 has 14 residues. Germline V gene data show CDR1 as SGHTA and CDR2 as FQGNSA.